What follows are 22 T cell receptor beta chains derived from one specimen sequenced in a study of neurological immune-mediated disorders. TCRdb fed the 5' RACE reads into MiXCR, producing one record per CDR3 protein. The sample holds around 71,000 distinct CDR3 sequences, approximately 14% seen once. The time point was: longitudinal time-point 1 (baseline). Sequenced input: PBMCs. All receptors derive from a female donor with HTLV-1-associated myelopathy (HAM/TSP).

This clonotype was counted many times. The rearrangement links TRBV6-5 to TRBJ2-7; D possibly corresponds to TRBD1 (5 bases). Per the germline V gene, CDR1 is MNHEY and CDR2 is SVGAGI. The V end lost 6 bases, the J end lost 3 bases, and 12 bases lay between the germline ends. The CDR3 runs 13 residues. As DNA, the CDR3 is TGTGCCAGCAGACCACAGGCCAACTACGAGCAGTACTTC. It specifies CASRPQANYEQYF.

This clonotype showed up just a few times. The gene calls are TRBV5-1 and TRBJ2-1; 10 bases line up with TRBD1. Trimming took 0 bases from V and 5 from J; bases not matched to a gene: 2. From germline, CDR1 is SGHRS and CDR2 YFSETQ. The CDR3 contains 15 residues. The CDR3 protein is CASSLGDRGNNEQFF. CDR3 DNA sequence: TGCGCCAGCAGCTTGGGGGACAGGGGCAACAATGAGCAGTTCTTC.

V is TRBV10-3 and J is TRBJ2-1; D may be TRBD2 (7 bases). Germline values: CDR1 ENHRY, CDR2 SYGVKD. CDR3 length equals 14 residues. The V gene lost 6 bases and the J gene lost 6 bases, with 15 bases spanning the gap. CDR3 sequence: CAIRLGGGRNEQFF. DNA for the CDR3: TGTGCCATCAGGCTAGGGGGGGGACGCAATGAGCAGTTCTTC.

The sample holds many counts of this clonotype. The J gene is TRBJ2-3, the V gene TRBV10-3; 10 bases fit TRBD1. With V trimmed by 4 bases and J by 3 bases, 7 bases remained unmatched. This CDR3 is built from 16 residues. CDR1 is ENHRY and CDR2 is SYGVKD in the germline V gene. The CDR3: CAISGRTGGVTDTQYF. The CDR3, as DNA: TGTGCCATCAGTGGCCGGACAGGGGGAGTGACAGATACGCAGTATTTT.

Comment on this clonotype: This sequence may be a read error, since a much larger clone differs from it by one base. The gene calls are TRBV7-8 and TRBJ2-2; D remains ambiguous. The V end lost 2 bases, the J end lost 5 bases, and 6 bases lay between the germline ends. The CDR3 sequence is 13 residues long. Germline V gives CDR1 SGHVS, CDR2 FQNEAQ. The CDR3 DNA is TGTGCCAGCAGCTTAAGGAAAACCGGGGAGCTGTTTTTT. It codes for CASSLRKTGELFF.

This clonotype was picked up a small number of times. V usage is TRBV3-1 and J usage is TRBJ1-3, with TRBD1 as a possible D gene (5 bases). The V gene lost 4 bases and the J gene lost 0 bases, with 16 bases spanning the gap. Germline V lookup: CDR1 LGHDT, CDR2 YNNKEL (reference sequence). The length of the CDR3 is 17 residues. Here the CDR3 reads CASSREGHSYSGNTIYF. The CDR3 bases are TGTGCCAGCAGCCGAGAGGGGCACAGCTACTCTGGAAACACCATATATTTT.

There are many counts of this clonotype. J is TRBJ2-2 and V is TRBV28, with 7 bases matching TRBD1. The CDR3 consists of 17 residues. Germline V lookup: CDR1 MDHEN, CDR2 SYDVKM. V was clipped by 4 bases and J by 2 bases; unmatched bases: 10. The CDR3 loop reads CASSSTTDRVNTGELFF. CDR3 DNA: TGTGCCAGCAGTTCAACGACAGACAGGGTTAACACCGGGGAGCTGTTTTTT. The complete variable domain, with remaining parts taken from reference TRBV28 and TRBJ2-2, reads DVKVTQSSRYLVKRTGEKVFLECVQDMDHENMFWYRQDPGLGLRLIYFSYDVKMKEKGDIPEGYSVSREKKERFSLILESASTNQTSMYLCASSSTTDRVNTGELFFGEGSRLTVL.

This clonotype was seen repeatedly, ten times or more. The chain recombines TRBV5-1 with TRBJ2-1; D possibly corresponds to TRBD1 (6 bases). Germline V gene data show CDR1 as SGHRS and CDR2 as YFSETQ. Between the trimmed V and J ends, which lost 3 bases and 1 base, there was a span of 17 bases. CDR3 length: 17 amino acids. This CDR3 is CASSSVPTGESYNEQFF. The CDR3 DNA is TGCGCCAGCAGCTCAGTTCCGACAGGAGAATCCTACAATGAGCAGTTCTTC. Supplemented by reference TRBV5-1 and TRBJ2-1, the full variable domain reads KAGVTQTPRYLIKTRGQQVTLSCSPISGHRSVSWYQQTPGQGLQFLFEYFSETQRNKGNFPGRFSGRQFSNSRSEMNVSTLELGDSALYLCASSSVPTGESYNEQFFGPGTRLTVL.

This clonotype showed up many times. The J gene is TRBJ2-5, the V gene TRBV4-2, with D perhaps TRBD1 or TRBD2 (5 bases each). Germline V gene lookup returns CDR1 LGHNA and CDR2 YNFKEQ. V lost 4 bases and J 7 bases, leaving 16 bases between the germline ends. CDR3 length equals 14 residues. CDR3 loop: CASSPGLGQGTQYF. The CDR3 nucleotides are TGTGCCAGCAGCCCCGGACTTGGCCAGGGGACCCAGTACTTC.

The chain employs TRBV7-2 and TRBJ2-5; D assignment may be TRBD1 or TRBD2 (6 bases each). Deletions cut 5 bases from V and 1 base from J, with 14 bases between. Looked up from germline, CDR1 is SGHTA and CDR2 is FQGNSA. This CDR3 has 15 residues. CDR3 in DNA: TGTGCCAGCAGCCCTCAAAGGGGGGCCCAAGAGACCCAGTACTTC. Its protein is CASSPQRGAQETQYF. Variable domain in full (rest from reference TRBV7-2 and TRBJ2-5): GAGVSQSPSNKVTEKGKDVELRCDPISGHTALYWYRQSLGQGLEFLIYFQGNSAPDKSGLPSDRFSAERTGGSVSTLTIQRTQQEDSAVYLCASSPQRGAQETQYFGPGTRLLVL.

This clonotype was recorded at least ten times. Here the CDR3 DNA reads TGTGCCAGCAGCTTCGTGGCGCGAAGAGATACGCAGTATTTT. It codes for CASSFVARRDTQYF. V gene TRBV5-5 combines with J gene TRBJ2-3; no reliable D call. Germline-derived CDR1 and CDR2 are SGHKS and YYEKEE (reference sequence). Between the trimmed V and J ends, which lost 2 bases and 5 bases, there was a span of 12 bases. This CDR3 has 14 residues.

The chain is built from TRBV6-5 and TRBJ2-7; D is ambiguous. V lost 2 bases, J lost 0 bases, and 5 bases lay in between. The CDR3 sequence is 13 residues long. Germline loops: CDR1 MNHEY, CDR2 SVGAGI. The DNA for the CDR3 is TGTGCCAGCAGTTACGAGGACTCCTACGAGCAGTACTTC. Protein product: CASSYEDSYEQYF.

This clonotype came up a few times. A much larger clone lies a single base off, so this may be a read error. CDR3 residues: CASWKGYEQYF. The CDR3 DNA is TGTGCCAGCTGGAAGGGGTACGAGCAGTACTTC. V usage is TRBV5-6 and J usage is TRBJ2-7; D perhaps matches TRBD1 (5 bases). V lost 7 bases to trimming and J lost 4 bases, with 9 bases between them. CDR3 length: 11 residues. Germline loops: CDR1 SGHDT, CDR2 YYEEEE.

This clonotype appeared a few times. DNA for the CDR3: TGTGCCAGCAGCATCCTCCTGGTCTTCGAAAAACTGTTTTTT. This encodes CASSILLVFEKLFF. V is TRBV21-1 and J is TRBJ1-4. TRBV21-1 is labeled a pseudogene. The CDR3 runs to 14 residues.

This clonotype was seen at least ten times. This chain uses TRBV5-1 with TRBJ2-3, with TRBD2 as a possible D gene (6 bases). Trimming shortened V by 0 bases and J by 4 bases, and 15 bases separated the two germline ends. This CDR3 comprises 16 residues. Germline assignment: CDR1 SGHRS and CDR2 YFSETQ. Here the CDR3 DNA reads TGCGCCAGCAGCTTGGGTAGTACTAGCATAGCAGATACGCAGTATTTT. This sequence encodes CASSLGSTSIADTQYF.

The chain has TRBV5-1 and TRBJ1-5, with D uncertain. V gave up 4 bases and J gave up 7 bases, with 18 bases separating them. The CDR3 loop spans 15 amino acids. CDR1 and CDR2 (germline): SGHRS, YFSETQ. The CDR3 here is CASSHHGEVEQPQHF. The CDR3 coding sequence is TGCGCCAGCAGCCACCATGGTGAGGTCGAACAGCCCCAGCATTTT.

This clonotype was picked up many times. The chain recombines TRBV6-5 with TRBJ2-1, with 13 bases matching TRBD2. V shed 5 bases and J 8 bases; nucleotides not matched to a gene: 12. CDR3 length: 17 amino acids. The germline V gene encodes CDR1 MNHEY and CDR2 SVGAGI. The CDR3 protein is CASSKRGLAGPAHEQFF. DNA of the CDR3: TGTGCCAGCAGTAAACGGGGACTAGCGGGGCCGGCACATGAGCAGTTCTTC.

Of note for this clonotype: A read error may be the cause here, since a much bigger clone is one base away. The chain has TRBV7-2 and TRBJ2-7; D is undetermined. The V end was cut by 4 bases, the J end by 7 bases, with 11 bases between. The germline V gene encodes CDR1 SGHTA and CDR2 FQGNSA. CDR3 length: 12 residues. Written as DNA, the CDR3 is TGTGCCAGCAGCTCCCAGGCGAGGGAGCAGTACTTC. Amino acids: CASSSQAREQYF.

This clonotype has ten or more counts. This chain's CDR3 is CSAGPIDEQYF. The CDR3 DNA sequence: TGCAGTGCCGGGCCTATAGACGAGCAGTACTTC. The V and J genes are TRBV20-1 and TRBJ2-7; no reliable D call. V was trimmed by 6 bases and J by 5 bases, leaving 11 bases between them. Germline V gene data show CDR1 as DFQATT and CDR2 as SNEGSKA (reference sequence). This CDR3 contains 11 residues.

This clonotype was detected many times. The V call is TRBV29-1, the J call TRBJ1-4; D is unresolved. This CDR3 has 13 residues. V was shortened by 7 bases and J by 4 bases, with 13 bases between the two germline ends. Germline CDR1 is SQVTM and CDR2 is ANQGSEA. DNA for the CDR3: TGCAGCGCTGCTGAGTTCGGTAATGAAAAACTGTTTTTT. Its translation is CSAAEFGNEKLFF.

This clonotype was recorded at least ten times. J is TRBJ2-1 and V is TRBV29-1; 11 positions agree with TRBD2. Germline V gives CDR1 SQVTM, CDR2 ANQGSEA. V trimming: 6 bases; J trimming: 3 bases; junction bases outside the gene matches: 7. The CDR3 is made up of 15 amino acids. The CDR3 nucleotides are TGCAGCGTGCCCGGGACTAGCGGCCTCTACAATGAGCAGTTCTTC. Translation: CSVPGTSGLYNEQFF.

J is TRBJ2-3 and V is TRBV20-1, with D perhaps matching TRBD2 (7 bases). The germline V gene has CDR1 DFQATT and CDR2 SNEGSKA (reference sequence). CDR3 length equals 15 residues. Trimming took off 5 bases at V and 0 bases at J, with 15 bases between the two ends. CDR3 sequence: CSAFDGGQSTDTQYF. DNA of the CDR3: TGCAGTGCTTTTGACGGGGGGCAAAGCACAGATACGCAGTATTTT.